This T cell receptor (beta chain) was identified during a study of blood T cells in healthy people across ages. Combining a sample-barcoded 5' primer with a J-beta primer mix, a second PCR ran for roughly 7 to 11 cycles. Using its own MiXCR run on the 5' RACE reads, TCRdb lists one record per CDR3 protein. This table has over a million distinct CDR3 sequences, around 45% appearing once. This clonotype was seen a single time. Trimming took off 3 bases at V and 18 bases at J, with 21 bases between the two ends. This CDR3 has 14 residues. From germline, CDR1 is MNHEY and CDR2 SMNVEV (reference sequence).

The receptor's source is a woman aged 55 to 70 in good health. The chain uses TRBV27 and TRBJ1-6, with D perhaps TRBD1 (6 bases). The sequencing sample was made of blood. The CDR3 region is CASSFDRLRGRPHF. The CDR3 DNA reads TGTGCCAGCAGTTTTGACAGGCTTCGAGGTCGCCCCCACTTT.